This T cell receptor beta chain was profiled in a study of response to subunit inactivated influenza vaccine. There are many counts of this clonotype. The antigen remains undetermined. Notes on the study in general: A suggestion made by the authors is that each seasonal influenza vaccination recruits few new T cells.

Germline V gene lookup returns CDR1 DFQATT and CDR2 SNEGSKA (reference sequence). V lost 6 bases, J lost 3 bases, and 19 bases lay in between. The CDR3 totals 15 residues. MiXCR, run by TCRdb on the RT-PCR reads, gives a single entry per CDR3 protein. The sample lists approximately 570,000 distinct CDR3 sequences; 6% to 9% were seen once. The TCR originated in a man aged 50 to 69 who received an inactivated influenza vaccine. The sample in question was PBMCs from blood, obtained roughly 24 months after vaccination. This chain links TRBV20-1 with TRBJ2-3; D possibly corresponds to TRBD2 (7 bases). CDR3 sequence: CSAPGGGSPTDTQYF. As DNA, the CDR3 is TGCAGTGCCCCCGGGGGCGGGAGTCCTACAGATACGCAGTATTTT.